These T cell receptor beta chains were read from a single sample in a study of cytotoxic CD8 clonotypes in ibrutinib-treated CLL. TCRdb keeps only in-frame clones here, not all; method: immunoSEQ multiplex PCR. The sample records 150,000 to 200,000 clones, 70% to 90% being singletons. Here the sequenced sample was PBMCs, taken at disease progression, from a patient treated with ibrutinib. Receptors originate from a human donor with chronic lymphocytic leukemia. The CDR3 runs from the conserved cysteine through the conserved F or W. A D gene is named only where the DNA matches it firmly. Clone size is stated in some rows and not others, as once, few, many or a class when expanded.

TRBJ1-4,TRBV4-2,NA,NA,TGTGCCAGCAGCCATACCGACGGGACCCCCGGGATTAATGAAAAACTGTTTTTT,CASSHTDGTPGINEKLFF
TRBJ2-7,TRBV7-9,NA,NA,TGTGCCAGCAGCCCCCTCGCCGGGACCTACGAGCAGTACTTC,CASSPLAGTYEQYF
TRBJ2-7,TRBV5-1,NA,NA,TGCGCCAGCAGCTTGGGGACGGGTCCCCCCAACGAGCAGTACTTC,CASSLGTGPPNEQYF
TRBJ2-1,TRBV5-1,NA,NA,TGCGCCAGCAGCTTCATAGGAGTCTCCTACAATGAGCAGTTCTTC,CASSFIGVSYNEQFF
TRBJ1-3,TRBV5-1,NA,NA,TGCGCCAGCAGCTTAGAGGGCCCCGTCTCTGGAAACACCATATATTTT,CASSLEGPVSGNTIYF
TRBJ2-3,TRBV5-4,NA,TRBD1,TGTGCCAGCAGCGCACGGGACAGTAACTCAGATACGCAGTATTTT,CASSARDSNSDTQYF
TRBJ1-1,TRBV28,NA,NA,TGTGCCAGCGGCTCCGGGACACCGAACACTGAAGCTTTCTTT,CASGSGTPNTEAFF
TRBJ1-1,TRBV29-1,NA,NA,TGCAGCGTCCATAGGGGCACGGCTACTGAAGCTTTCTTT,CSVHRGTATEAFF
TRBJ1-5,TRBV7-2,NA,NA,TGTGCCAGCAGCCTCCTCGTAGGGGGCAATCAGCCCCAGCATTTT,CASSLLVGGNQPQHF
TRBJ2-1,TRBV11-2,NA,TRBD1,TGTGCCAGCAGCTCCCGAACCCCCGACAGGGTCGGGTGGAATGAGCAGTTCTTC,CASSSRTPDRVGWNEQFF
TRBJ1-2,TRBV28,NA,NA,TGTGCCAGCAGTTCCCCCCGGGGGCGGGGAGGCTACACCTTC,CASSSPRGRGGYTF
TRBJ2-5,TRBV6-1,NA,NA,TGTGCCAGCAGTGAAGGTTGGCGGCCCCAAGAGACCCAGTACTTC,CASSEGWRPQETQYF
TRBJ1-2,TRBV7-9,few,NA,TGTGCCAGCAGCTTAGTGGGTTCGGCAACCTATGGCTACACCTTC,CASSLVGSATYGYTF
TRBJ2-2,TRBV7-9,NA,TRBD1,TGTGCCAGCAGCTTCCCGGGACAGGCGAACACCGGGGAGCTGTTTTTT,CASSFPGQANTGELFF
TRBJ2-7,TRBV7-9,NA,NA,TGTGCCAGCACCAAGGACTACCAATCCTACGAGCAGTACTTC,CASTKDYQSYEQYF
TRBJ2-2,TRBV7-3,NA,NA,TGTGCCAGCAGCCCCCCGAACGGAGGAGCCGGGGAGCTGTTTTTT,CASSPPNGGAGELFF
TRBJ2-2,TRBV11-2,NA,NA,TGTGCCAGCAGCTACTATCCGGACATCGGTTGGCTGTTTTTT,CASSYYPDIGWLFF
TRBJ1-1,TRBV30,few,NA,TGTGCCTGGAACCGGGATATGAACACTGAAGCTTTCTTT,CAWNRDMNTEAFF
TRBJ2-5,TRBV2,NA,NA,TGTGCCAGCAGTTGGGACAGCCTCCGAGCTAGCGCCCAGTACTTC,CASSWDSLRASAQYF
TRBJ1-1,TRBV15,NA,NA,TGTGCCACCCTGATCACTGGGTCAAACACTGAAGCTTTCTTT,CATLITGSNTEAFF
TRBJ1-4,TRBV15,NA,TRBD1,TGTGCCACCAGCAGAGAGAGCAGGGGGCAAGGTGAAAAACTGTTTTTT,CATSRESRGQGEKLFF
TRBJ2-1,TRBV5-1,NA,TRBD2,TGCGCCAGCAGCTTGGAAGCGGGAGTGGGCAATGAGCAGTTCTTC,CASSLEAGVGNEQFF
TRBJ2-7,TRBV15,few,TRBD1,TGTGCCACCAGCAGAAAAGACAGGGGGCGATACGAGCAGTACTTC,CATSRKDRGRYEQYF
TRBJ1-4,TRBV7-9,NA,NA,TGTGCCAGCAGCTCGCGAACCGAAAAACTGTTTTTT,CASSSRTEKLFF
TRBJ2-3,TRBV15,NA,TRBD2,TGTGCCACCAGCAGAAAAACCGGGACTAAAACCACAGATACGCAGTATTTT,CATSRKTGTKTTDTQYF
TRBJ1-5,TRBV19,few,NA,TGTGCCAGTAGTCCCACAGGGTTCGGTCAGCCCCAGCATTTT,CASSPTGFGQPQHF
TRBJ2-5,TRBV11-3,NA,TRBD2,TGTGCCAGCAGCCCGGGACTAGCGGACCAAGAGACCCAGTACTTC,CASSPGLADQETQYF
TRBJ2-1,TRBV27,NA,TRBD2,TGTGCCAGCAGTGGACTAGCGGGATATGTTAATGAGCAGTTCTTC,CASSGLAGYVNEQFF
TRBJ2-7,TRBV6-1,NA,NA,TGTGCCTGTTCGCGGGACCTAGGCTCCTACGAGCAGTACTTC,CACSRDLGSYEQYF
TRBJ1-3,TRBV11-3,NA,NA,TGTGCCAGCAGCTTAGTAGCACCCTTGGAGTACACCATATATTTT,CASSLVAPLEYTIYF
TRBJ2-1,TRBV4-1,once,NA,TGCGCCAGCAGCCCCCCCCCACGGGCGGGCTCCTACAATGAGCAGTTCTTC,CASSPPPRAGSYNEQFF
TRBJ2-1,TRBV6-5,NA,NA,TGTGCCAGCAGTCCCTGGGACGACGCATACAATGAGCAGTTCTTC,CASSPWDDAYNEQFF
TRBJ2-2,TRBV2,NA,NA,TGTGCCAGCAGGAGGCAGGGGGGAAACACCGGGGAGCTGTTTTTT,CASRRQGGNTGELFF
TRBJ2-1,TRBV5-4,NA,NA,TGTGCCAGCAGCCATGGGGCAGAGCAGTTCTTC,CASSHGAEQFF
TRBJ1-1,TRBV27,NA,NA,TGTGCCAGCAGGATAATAGGGGGGCCAGTGAACACTGAAGCTTTCTTT,CASRIIGGPVNTEAFF
TRBJ2-3,TRBV5-1,NA,NA,TGCGCCAGCAGCTTGGAACAGCCGACCACAGATACGCAGTATTTT,CASSLEQPTTDTQYF
TRBJ1-4,TRBV28,NA,NA,TGTGCCAGCAGCCATAACGGGGGGGCGCTTCGTGAAAAACTGTTCTTT,CASSHNGGALREKLFF
TRBJ2-1,TRBV19,NA,NA,TGTGCCAGTAGTCCCGGCTCCTACAATGAGCAGTTCTTC,CASSPGSYNEQFF
TRBJ2-5,TRBV6-5,NA,TRBD2,TGTGCCAGCTCCAGTAGCGGGGGCTCCCGAGAGACCCAGTACTTC,CASSSSGGSRETQYF
TRBJ1-1,TRBV27,NA,TRBD1,TGTGCCAGCAGTCCATACCGGGACAGGTTGAACACTGAAGCTTTCTTT,CASSPYRDRLNTEAFF
TRBJ2-7,TRBV6-1,NA,NA,TGTGCCAGCAGTGAGCAAGGAGACGTTGGGGAGCAGTACTTC,CASSEQGDVGEQYF
TRBJ1-2,TRBV19,NA,NA,TGTGCCAGTAGTATATTTGTGTGGGGCAGCGGCTACACCTTC,CASSIFVWGSGYTF
TRBJ2-1,TRBV9,NA,NA,TGTGCCAGCAGCGTAGATAGTGGCTGGACAGTCATCCATGAGCAGTTCTTC,CASSVDSGWTVIHEQFF
TRBJ2-7,TRBV11-2,NA,NA,TGTGCCAGCAGCCAACTCTCCTACGAGCAGTACTTC,CASSQLSYEQYF
TRBJ2-7,TRBV5-8,NA,TRBD2,TGTGCCAGCAGCTCAGGACTAGCGGGAGGGCCGATATACGAGCAGTACTTC,CASSSGLAGGPIYEQYF
TRBJ2-1,TRBV6-5,NA,TRBD2,TGTGCCAGCAGTTTCGAGCGGGAGGGTCGGAATGAGCAGTTCTTC,CASSFEREGRNEQFF
TRBJ2-3,TRBV10-2,NA,NA,TGCGCCAGCACCGAGGGCTCCATCACAGATACGCAGTATTTT,CASTEGSITDTQYF
TRBJ2-1,TRBV9,NA,NA,TGTGCCAGCAGCGTAGCTTGGGGCGGGACCTACAATGAGCAGTTCTTC,CASSVAWGGTYNEQFF
TRBJ2-2,TRBV5-4,once,NA,TGTGCCAGCATGACTCCAGGGGAGCCCGGGGAGCTGTTTTTT,CASMTPGEPGELFF
TRBJ1-1,TRBV4-2,NA,TRBD1,TGTGCCAGCAGCCAAGATACTGGCCCCCGACAGGGAGGGATAGTGAACACTGAAGCTTTCTTT,CASSQDTGPRQGGIVNTEAFF